Listed here are 21 T cell receptor beta chains from one sample, sequenced in a study of blood T cell repertoires in COVID-19 (dated by TCRdb to 2018 to 2020). The library was made by the immunoSEQ multiplex PCR assay. TCRdb took over this immuneACCESS table, retaining in-frame rearrangements with V and J assigned. Such tables are incomplete; in checked studies, under half of the missing clones stem from an unresolved V gene, and the remainder is unexplained. The sample profile shows hundreds of thousands of clones; over 75% of them were found once. The ten largest clones capture roughly 8.6% of the sample. The sample was peripheral blood. The receptors were gathered from a human donor in a cohort sampled during active COVID-19.

This chain connects TRBV6-2 or TRBV6-3 to TRBJ2-2, with D hard to call. The length of the CDR3 is 15 residues. Germline V CDR1 and CDR2: MNHEY, SVGEGT. V was trimmed by 4 bases and J by 2 bases, leaving 11 bases between them. This chain's CDR3 is CASSSNSLNTGELFF. The CDR3 nucleotides read TGTGCCAGCAGTTCGAACAGCCTAAACACCGGGGAGCTGTTTTTT.

The DNA of the CDR3 is TGTGCCAGCAGCTTAGGCGGGCAGCACACTGAAGCTTTCTTT. Residues: CASSLGGQHTEAFF. The chain couples TRBV7-2 to TRBJ1-1; no firm D call. The CDR3 has 14 residues. V lost 1 base to trimming and J lost 3 bases, with 9 bases between them. Germline V gives CDR1 SGHTA, CDR2 FQGNSA.

V and J are TRBV4-3 and TRBJ2-7; 9 bases fit TRBD1. This CDR3 has 15 amino acids. V lost 0 bases and J lost 3; bases outside the gene matches: 3. Per the germline V gene, CDR1 is LGHNA and CDR2 is YSLEER. This CDR3 reads CASSQERTGDYEQYF. In nucleotides, the CDR3 is TGCGCCAGCAGCCAAGAGAGGACAGGGGACTACGAGCAGTACTTC.

The rearrangement uses TRBV10-2 and TRBJ2-7; 8 nucleotides agree with TRBD1. CDR3 length: 15 residues. The germline V gene encodes CDR1 WSHSY and CDR2 SAAADI. V lost 6 bases, J lost 5 bases, and 12 bases stayed unmatched. DNA of the CDR3: TGCGCCAGCAGCTCACTGCGCAGGGGGCTCGACGAGCAGTACTTC. As protein: CASSSLRRGLDEQYF.

The V gene is TRBV6-1, the J gene TRBJ1-2; D call uncertain. V dropped 3 bases and J dropped 2 bases, with 16 bases sitting between them. There are 16 residues in the CDR3. Germline CDR1 MNHNS, CDR2 SASEGT. DNA of the CDR3: TGTGCCAGCAGTGATGTTTTTCGGGTTGGAAACTATGGCTACACCTTC. Protein sequence: CASSDVFRVGNYGYTF.

This clone was observed a single time. CDR3 in amino acids: CATSRGGNSGANVLTF. CDR3 coding DNA: TGTGCCACCAGCAGGGGGGGGAACTCTGGGGCCAACGTCCTGACTTTC. V usage is TRBV15 and J usage is TRBJ2-6; 7 nucleotides align to TRBD2. V dropped 3 bases and J dropped 0; count of bases not matched to a gene: 2. This CDR3 comprises 16 residues. From germline, CDR1 is LNHNV and CDR2 YYDKDF (reference sequence).

CDR3 in amino acids: CASSLMRGPRGEQYF. The CDR3 coding sequence is TGTGCCAGCAGCCTAATGCGGGGTCCAAGGGGCGAGCAGTACTTC. The gene calls are TRBV14 and TRBJ2-7, with D possibly TRBD2 on 6 matching bases. The CDR3 sequence is 15 residues long. V was clipped by 4 bases and J by 6 bases, with 19 bases between them. Germline CDR1 reads SGHDN; CDR2 reads FVKESK. Full variable domain (missing parts from reference TRBV14 and TRBJ2-7): EAGVTQFPSHSVIEKGQTVTLRCDPISGHDNLYWYRRVMGKEIKFLLHFVKESKQDESGMPNNRFLAERTGGTYSTLKVQPAELEDSGVYFCASSLMRGPRGEQYFGPGTRLTVT.

The rearrangement links TRBV6-5 to TRBJ1-1; D perhaps matches TRBD1 (6 bases). The germline V and J ends were trimmed by 5 bases and 4 bases, with 17 bases remaining between them. Germline V gives CDR1 MNHEY, CDR2 SVGAGI. The CDR3 covers 15 residues. Here the CDR3 DNA reads TGTGCCAGCAGTCACCCCTCTCTCAGGGGCACTGAAGCTTTCTTT. Translating it yields CASSHPSLRGTEAFF.

V and J are TRBV10-1 and TRBJ2-2; 8 nucleotides agree with TRBD2. The J segment lost 7 bases and the V segment lost 2 bases, leaving 6 bases of the junction unmatched. The germline V gene encodes CDR1 WNHNN and CDR2 SYGVQD (reference sequence). The CDR3 consists of 15 residues. The CDR3 spells CASSEPGLGGGELFF. CDR3 coding DNA: TGCGCCAGCAGTGAGCCGGGACTAGGTGGCGGGGAGCTGTTTTTT.

The rearrangement links TRBV19 to TRBJ1-1; 8 bases agree with TRBD1. J lost 7 bases, V lost 3 bases, and 7 bases had no gene match. Germline V gene data show CDR1 as LNHDA and CDR2 as SQIVND (reference sequence). This CDR3 spans 14 amino acids. The CDR3 is CASSIDRGRLEAFF. The CDR3 region has the DNA TGTGCCAGTAGTATTGACAGGGGCCGGCTTGAAGCTTTCTTT.

This rearrangement joins TRBV28 to TRBJ2-3, with TRBD1 matching 7 bases. CDR1 and CDR2 from the germline V gene are MDHEN and SYDVKM. The length of the CDR3 is 13 residues. Unmatched junction bases numbered 9, after V lost 10 bases and J lost 5 bases. In DNA form, the CDR3 reads TGTGCCACCACGACAGGGAGTGTAGATACGCAGTATTTT. Its translation: CATTTGSVDTQYF.

This chain connects TRBV2 to TRBJ1-2, with TRBD1 matching over 8 bases. From germline, CDR1 is SNHLY and CDR2 FYNNEI. The CDR3 is 15 residues long. V was clipped by 1 base and J by 5 bases; unmatched bases: 6. The CDR3 DNA is TGTGCCAGCAGTGAAGGCCCAGGGGGCGGATATGGCTACACCTTC. It translates to CASSEGPGGGYGYTF.

V usage is TRBV11-2 and J usage is TRBJ1-5; TRBD1 is a possible D gene (6 bases). V was clipped by 5 bases and J by 2 bases, with 13 bases between them. This CDR3 comprises 15 residues. Germline V gene data show CDR1 as SGHAT and CDR2 as FQNNGV. The CDR3 is CASSPGTFGNQPQHF. For the CDR3, the DNA is TGTGCCAGCAGCCCCGGGACATTTGGCAATCAGCCCCAGCATTTT.

The chain is built from TRBV6-5 and TRBJ2-7; tentative D call: TRBD2 (6 bases). The length of the CDR3 is 13 residues. V lost 4 bases, J lost 7 bases, and 14 bases lay in between. Germline loops: CDR1 MNHEY, CDR2 SVGAGI. CDR3 DNA: TGTGCCAGCAGTTTGGGGGGAAGGAGGGAGCAGTACTTC. It encodes CASSLGGRREQYF.

The chain employs TRBV7-9 and TRBJ1-1; 8 nucleotides agree with TRBD1. Germline values: CDR1 SEHNR, CDR2 FQNEAQ (reference sequence). V lost 6 bases, J lost 3 bases, and 6 bases stayed unmatched. The CDR3 extends over 14 amino acids. The CDR3 loop is CASRSQGVYTEAFF. In nucleotides, the CDR3 is TGTGCCAGCAGGTCACAGGGGGTGTACACTGAAGCTTTCTTT. The full variable domain, in which reference TRBV7-9 and TRBJ1-1 provide the parts outside the CDR3, is DTGVSQNPRHKITKRGQNVTFRCDPISEHNRLYWYRQTLGQGPEFLTYFQNEAQLEKSRLLSDRFSAERPKGSFSTLEIQRTEQGDSAMYLCASRSQGVYTEAFFGQGTRLTVV.

The chain employs TRBV7-2 and TRBJ2-4; 12 bases line up with TRBD2. The CDR3 has 16 amino acids. Germline V gene lookup returns CDR1 SGHTA and CDR2 FQGNSA. V shed 4 bases and J 5 bases; nucleotides not matched to a gene: 6. CDR3: CASSSGLAGPQNIQYF. The DNA for the CDR3 is TGTGCCAGCAGCTCCGGACTAGCGGGACCTCAAAACATTCAGTACTTC.

A single count supports this clone. The V call is TRBV5-4, the J call TRBJ2-1; 8 bases match TRBD2. Germline CDR1 SGHNT, CDR2 YYREEE (reference sequence). J gave up 7 bases and V 1 base, and 7 bases lay outside the gene matches. There are 15 residues in the CDR3. The CDR3 DNA reads TGTGCCAGCAGCTTGAGCGGGAGTGGGTCGAATGAGCAGTTCTTC. The encoded protein is CASSLSGSGSNEQFF.

The CDR3, as DNA: TGTGCCAGCAGCGCGGACAGGGTCGCTGAAAAACTGTTTTTT. Amino acid sequence: CASSADRVAEKLFF. The chain has TRBV7-9 and TRBJ1-4; 8 bases align to TRBD1. The CDR3 extends over 14 amino acids. The ends lost 5 bases at V and 7 bases at J; junction bases unmatched: 6. Germline CDR1 is SEHNR and CDR2 is FQNEAQ (reference sequence). The whole variable domain, filled in from reference TRBV7-9 and TRBJ1-4, reads DTGVSQNPRHKITKRGQNVTFRCDPISEHNRLYWYRQTLGQGPEFLTYFQNEAQLEKSRLLSDRFSAERPKGSFSTLEIQRTEQGDSAMYLCASSADRVAEKLFFGSGTQLSVL.

The chain uses TRBV28 and TRBJ1-2; D is ambiguous. Trimming removed 5 bases at V and 2 bases at J, with 12 bases between. Germline V gene lookup returns CDR1 MDHEN and CDR2 SYDVKM. The CDR3 is 14 amino acids. The CDR3 loop reads CASSPRVGNYGYTF. CDR3 sequence (DNA): TGTGCCAGCAGTCCCCGGGTCGGGAACTATGGCTACACCTTC.

V is TRBV10-1 and J is TRBJ1-1; D call uncertain. The CDR3 is 13 residues long. CDR1 and CDR2 (germline): WNHNN, SYGVQD (reference sequence). Deletions cut 2 bases from V and 6 bases from J, with 10 bases between. The CDR3 loop is CASSEASSAEAFF. For the CDR3, the DNA is TGCGCCAGCAGTGAGGCCAGTTCCGCTGAAGCTTTCTTT.

The chain joins TRBV5-1 to TRBJ2-2; no firm D call. CDR1 SGHRS and CDR2 YFSETQ come from the germline V gene. The V gene lost 1 base and the J gene lost 4 bases, with 11 bases spanning the gap. This CDR3 contains 15 residues. The CDR3, as DNA: TGCGCCAGCAGCTTGTCGGTCCCGGTCACCGGGGAGCTGTTTTTT. Its translation: CASSLSVPVTGELFF.